These 8 T cell receptor beta chains came from one sample sequenced in a study of tumor-infiltrating lymphocytes in localized non-small cell lung cancer. Produced via immunoSEQ multiplex PCR; TCRdb's table is partial and in-frame only. The sample shows some 15,000 clones, around 82% of them seen only once. Sequences were obtained from uninvolved lung tissue not adjacent to the tumor. The receptors derive from a human donor with non-small cell lung cancer.

In its sample, this clone is medium-sized (0.01 to 0.1%). The chain uses TRBV7-9 and TRBJ2-6; D gene ambiguous. Trimming removed 2 bases from V and 0 bases from J, with 14 bases in between. Germline V gene lookup returns CDR1 SEHNR and CDR2 FQNEAQ (reference sequence). The CDR3 contains 18 residues. The CDR3 loop is CASSLSDQLYSGANVLTF. CDR3 sequence (DNA): TGTGCCAGCAGCTTAAGTGACCAACTTTACTCTGGGGCCAACGTCCTGACTTTC.

V is TRBV10-1 and J is TRBJ2-1, with TRBD2 matching over 9 bases. CDR1 and CDR2 from the germline V gene are WNHNN and SYGVQD (reference sequence). The CDR3 consists of 16 residues. J gave up 8 bases and V 0 bases, and 8 bases lay outside the gene matches. CDR3 nucleotide sequence: TGCGCCAGCAGTGAGTCGGCAGCGGGAGGACGCTATGAGCAGTTCTTC. Encoded protein: CASSESAAGGRYEQFF.

The chain has TRBV30 and TRBJ2-5; TRBD2 aligns across 12 bases. From germline, CDR1 is GTSNPN and CDR2 SVGIG (reference sequence). After removal of 3 bases from V and 5 bases from J, the junction contained 4 bases not matched to a gene. CDR3 length equals 14 residues. In DNA, the CDR3 is TGTGCCTGGAGGCTAGCGGGAGGGAGGGAGACCCAGTACTTC. Translation gives CAWRLAGGRETQYF.

The chain joins TRBV6-1 to TRBJ1-1; the D is unclear. Germline V gene data show CDR1 as MNHNS and CDR2 as SASEGT. Deletions cut 5 bases from V and 1 base from J, with 8 bases between. The CDR3 length is 13 residues. CDR3 nucleotide sequence: TGTGCCAGCAGTAACAGCCAGAACACTGAAGCTTTCTTT. It codes for CASSNSQNTEAFF.

The CDR3 DNA follows: TGCAGCGTTGAAGCGTCAGACCCTGAAGCTTTCTTT. Its protein product is CSVEASDPEAFF. The rearrangement uses TRBV29-1 and TRBJ1-1; D gene unclear. V lost 1 base to trimming and J lost 6 bases, with 9 bases between them. Looked up from germline, CDR1 is SQVTM and CDR2 is ANQGSEA. The CDR3 is 12 residues long. The whole variable domain, remainder taken from reference TRBV29-1 and TRBJ1-1, is SAVISQKPSRDICQRGTSLTIQCQVDSQVTMMFWYRQQPGQSLTLIATANQGSEATYESGFVIDKFPISRPNLTFSTLTVSNMSPEDSSIYLCSVEASDPEAFFGQGTRLTVV.

V usage is TRBV5-1 and J usage is TRBJ1-5; 8 positions match TRBD1. The V and J ends lost 0 bases and 7 bases, in that order; junction bases with no gene match: 9. CDR3 length: 16 residues. Germline CDR1 SGHRS, CDR2 YFSETQ. This CDR3 reads CASSLGGSGGQQPQHF. CDR3 coding DNA: TGCGCCAGCAGCTTGGGTGGATCAGGGGGCCAGCAGCCCCAGCATTTT.

The chain joins TRBV5-6 to TRBJ2-7, with 8 bases identical to TRBD2. The CDR3 has 14 residues. V dropped 1 base and J dropped 5; count of bases not matched to a gene: 5. Germline V gives CDR1 SGHDT, CDR2 YYEEEE. The CDR3 nucleotides are TGTGCCAGCAGCTTGATGGGACTAGTCCACGAGCAGTACTTC. Its protein product is CASSLMGLVHEQYF.

This clone was recorded only once. V is TRBV9 and J is TRBJ1-4; 10 bases fit TRBD1. The germline V gene encodes CDR1 SGDLS and CDR2 YYNGEE. After removal of 4 bases from V and 4 bases from J, the junction contained 1 base not matched to a gene. This CDR3 region has 14 residues. The CDR3 is CASSRDRGNEKLFF. CDR3 sequence (DNA): TGTGCCAGCAGCCGGGACAGGGGTAATGAAAAACTGTTTTTT.